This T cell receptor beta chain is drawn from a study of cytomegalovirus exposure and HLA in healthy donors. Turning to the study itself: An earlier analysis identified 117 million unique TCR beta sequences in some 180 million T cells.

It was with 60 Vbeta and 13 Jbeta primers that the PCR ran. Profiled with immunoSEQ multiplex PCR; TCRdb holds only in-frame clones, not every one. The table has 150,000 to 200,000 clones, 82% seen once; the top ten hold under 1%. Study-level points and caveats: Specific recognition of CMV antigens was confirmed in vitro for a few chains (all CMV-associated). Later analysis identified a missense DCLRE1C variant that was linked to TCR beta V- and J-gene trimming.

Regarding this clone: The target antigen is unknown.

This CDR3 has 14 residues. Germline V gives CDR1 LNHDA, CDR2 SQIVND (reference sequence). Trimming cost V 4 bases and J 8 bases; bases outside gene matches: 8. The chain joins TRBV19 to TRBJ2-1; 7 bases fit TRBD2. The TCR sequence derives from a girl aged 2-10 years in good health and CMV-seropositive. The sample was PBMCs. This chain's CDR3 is CASSRGLLHDEQFF. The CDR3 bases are TGTGCCAGTAGTAGGGGACTACTCCACGATGAGCAGTTCTTC.